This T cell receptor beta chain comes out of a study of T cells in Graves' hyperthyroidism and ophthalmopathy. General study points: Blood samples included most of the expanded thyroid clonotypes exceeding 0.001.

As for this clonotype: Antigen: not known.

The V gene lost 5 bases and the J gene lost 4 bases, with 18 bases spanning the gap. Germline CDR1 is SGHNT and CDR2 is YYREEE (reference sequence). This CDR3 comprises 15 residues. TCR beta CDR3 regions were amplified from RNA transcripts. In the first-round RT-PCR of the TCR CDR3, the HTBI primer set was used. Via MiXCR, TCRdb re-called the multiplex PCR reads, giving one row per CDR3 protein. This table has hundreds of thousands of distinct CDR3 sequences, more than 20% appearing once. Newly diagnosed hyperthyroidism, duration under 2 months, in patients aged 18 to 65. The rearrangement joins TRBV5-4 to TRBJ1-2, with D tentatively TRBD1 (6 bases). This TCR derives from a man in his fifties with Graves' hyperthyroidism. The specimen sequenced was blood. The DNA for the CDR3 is TGTGCCAGCAGTGGTGGGACACCCGATAGCTATGGCTACACCTTC. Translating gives CASSGGTPDSYGYTF.